Listed here are 2 T cell receptor beta chains from one sample, sequenced in a study of CD8+ T cells in alopecia areata. Following extraction, RNA underwent reverse transcription to cDNA, which served as the sequencing template. TCRdb keeps only in-frame clones here, not all; method: immunoSEQ multiplex PCR. The repertoire holds more than 150,000 clones, with about 60% as singletons. The material sequenced was CD4+ T cells sorted from blood, taken at week 0. These receptors all stem from a human donor with alopecia areata.

V and J are TRBV9 and TRBJ1-6, with D possibly TRBD1 on 5 matching bases. Germline loops: CDR1 SGDLS, CDR2 YYNGEE. Trimming shortened V by 2 bases and J by 10 bases, and 13 bases separated the two germline ends. This CDR3 contains 14 residues. The CDR3: CASSVTEVGSPLHF. Written as DNA, the CDR3 is TGTGCCAGCAGCGTGACAGAGGTTGGGTCACCCCTCCACTTT.

In this sample, this clone turned up a few times. CDR3 sequence: CASTSGQPGYTF. The CDR3 nucleotides are TGTGCCAGCACCTCAGGACAGCCTGGCTACACCTTC. The J gene is TRBJ1-2, the V gene TRBV6-1, with a possible D match to TRBD1 (6 bases). V was pared by 7 bases and J by 7 bases, with 13 bases between. Germline CDR1 and CDR2: MNHNS and SASEGT. CDR3 length: 12 amino acids.